One and the same sample provided the 28 T cell receptor beta chains below, sequenced in a study of blood T cell repertoires in COVID-19. Only in-frame clones appear in the TCRdb table, and some are missing; sequencing was by immunoSEQ multiplex PCR. Of 450,000 or so clones listed, about 90% are singletons. The sequenced material came from peripheral blood. Every receptor here comes from a man younger than 35 with COVID-19, enrolled during active disease.

This clone was counted a single time. This chain links TRBV7-8 with TRBJ2-7; 10 bases fit TRBD2. This CDR3 comprises 13 residues. From germline, CDR1 is SGHVS and CDR2 FQNEAQ. Trimming cost V 9 bases and J 7 bases; bases outside gene matches: 9. CDR3 sequence (DNA): TGTGCCAGTGAGGCTAGCGGGAGTTATGAGCAGTACTTC. Protein: CASEASGSYEQYF.

The chain joins TRBV5-1 to TRBJ1-2; the match to TRBD1 covers 8 bases. The CDR3 has 15 residues. With 4 bases clipped from V and 5 bases from J, the junction kept 10 bases outside the gene matches. CDR1 and CDR2 (germline): SGHRS, YFSETQ. The CDR3 protein is CASSHDWDRSYGYTF. In DNA form, the CDR3 reads TGCGCCAGCAGCCATGATTGGGACAGGAGTTATGGCTACACCTTC.

This chain links TRBV28 with TRBJ1-2; a possible D gene is TRBD1 (5 bases). The CDR3 is 14 residues long. Germline lookup yields CDR1 MDHEN and CDR2 SYDVKM. V was trimmed by 8 bases and J by 3 bases, leaving 16 bases between them. CDR3 amino acids: CASSRGIRDYGYTF. CDR3 DNA sequence: TGTGCCAGCTCCCGGGGGATCAGGGACTATGGCTACACCTTC.

The genes are TRBV3-1 (or the pseudogene TRBV3-2) and TRBJ2-7, with D possibly matching TRBD2 (6 bases). Germline V gene data show CDR1 as LGHDT and CDR2 as YNNKEL (reference sequence). V dropped 2 bases and J dropped 3 bases, with 14 bases sitting between them. The CDR3 spans 15 residues. For the CDR3, the DNA is TGTGCCAGCAGCCAACGCGGGGCGTTCAACTACGAGCAGTACTTC. Its translation: CASSQRGAFNYEQYF.

The chain combines TRBV4-1 with TRBJ2-1, with TRBD2 matching 9 bases. Germline assignment: CDR1 MGHRA and CDR2 YSYEKL. With V trimmed by 4 bases and J by 3 bases, 7 bases remained unmatched. The CDR3 extends over 16 amino acids. CDR3 protein: CASSRPTSGDYNEQFF. The CDR3 nucleotides read TGCGCCAGCAGCCGACCGACTAGCGGAGACTACAATGAGCAGTTCTTC.

CDR3 nucleotide sequence: TGTGCCAGCAGCCACGGTGGGCGGGAGCCCCGAGGGGCAGAGACCCAGTACTTC. This translates into CASSHGGREPRGAETQYF. The rearrangement uses TRBV11-3 and TRBJ2-5, with 7 bases matching TRBD2. Germline CDR1 SGHNT, CDR2 YENEEA. The V gene end was trimmed by 5 bases and the J gene end by 4 bases; junction bases not matched to a gene: 19. The CDR3 is made up of 18 amino acids.

This rearrangement joins TRBV25-1 to TRBJ1-5; 9 nucleotides match TRBD1. Per germline, CDR1 MGHDK and CDR2 SYGVNS. The CDR3 length is 16 residues. The J segment lost 1 base and the V segment lost 2 bases, leaving 3 bases of the junction unmatched. The CDR3 DNA reads as TGTGCCAGCAGTGAACCCGGGACAGGGAGCAATCAGCCCCAGCATTTT. Translation gives CASSEPGTGSNQPQHF.

With regard to this clone: This sample also contains other DNA sequences that code for the same CDR3. This chain uses TRBV19 with TRBJ2-3; D possibly corresponds to TRBD1 (6 bases). Germline CDR1 reads LNHDA; CDR2 reads SQIVND (reference sequence). This CDR3 has 14 amino acids. V lost 1 base and J 5 bases, leaving 10 bases between the germline ends. The CDR3 nucleotides read TGTGCCAGTAGTATAGGGCAGGGGAGAGATACGCAGTATTTT. Translated: CASSIGQGRDTQYF.

This clone was detected only a few times. The rearrangement joins TRBV7-3 to TRBJ1-1, with 7 bases fitting TRBD1. The CDR3 is made up of 13 amino acids. Germline CDR1 is SGHTA and CDR2 is FQGTGA. V was clipped by 5 bases and J by 3 bases; unmatched bases: 3. The CDR3 nucleotides read TGTGCCAGCAGCCTCGACAGGGACACTGAAGCTTTCTTT. The encoded protein is CASSLDRDTEAFF.

The chain recombines TRBV27 with TRBJ2-7; tentative D call: TRBD1 (5 bases). The CDR3 consists of 13 residues. Germline loops: CDR1 MNHEY, CDR2 SMNVEV (reference sequence). V lost 2 bases to trimming and J lost 6 bases, with 11 bases between them. The CDR3 loop is CASSLTYRPEQYF. The CDR3, as DNA: TGTGCCAGCAGTTTAACATACAGGCCCGAGCAGTACTTC.

V usage is TRBV30 and J usage is TRBJ2-5; weak D call: TRBD2 (5 bases). The germline V gene has CDR1 GTSNPN and CDR2 SVGIG (reference sequence). Trimming cost V 2 bases and J 5 bases, with 15 bases left between them. The CDR3 is 14 residues long. The CDR3 reads CAWSHKDGGETQYF. The CDR3 DNA follows: TGTGCCTGGAGTCATAAAGATGGCGGGGAGACCCAGTACTTC.

The chain employs TRBV2 and TRBJ2-7; unclear D gene. This CDR3 is 12 amino acids long. Trimming cost V 7 bases and J 2 bases, with 9 bases left between them. Germline CDR1 reads SNHLY; CDR2 reads FYNNEI. CDR3 region: CASIFGPYEQYF. The CDR3 nucleotides are TGTGCCAGCATTTTTGGGCCCTACGAGCAGTACTTC.

The V gene is TRBV6-1, the J gene TRBJ1-4; 8 bases fit TRBD1. This CDR3 has 14 amino acids. V dropped 1 base and J dropped 8; count of bases not matched to a gene: 3. Germline V gene sequence: CDR1 MNHNS, CDR2 SASEGT. As DNA, the CDR3 is TGTGCCAGCAGTGAAGGGACAGGGTGGGAAAAACTGTTTTTT. This encodes CASSEGTGWEKLFF.

This chain links TRBV9 with TRBJ2-1, with 9 bases lining up with TRBD2. V lost 2 bases to trimming and J lost 4 bases; unmatched junction nucleotides: 13. Germline V CDR1 and CDR2: SGDLS, YYNGEE. This CDR3 region has 18 residues. DNA of the CDR3: TGTGCCAGCAGCGTGGGGATAACTAGCGGGCAGGGGTACAATGAGCAGTTCTTC. This codes for CASSVGITSGQGYNEQFF.

This sequence joins TRBV11-2 and TRBJ2-7, with 9 positions matching TRBD2. The V segment lost 5 bases and the J segment 7 bases; nucleotides outside the gene matches: 6. Germline CDR1 and CDR2: SGHAT and FQNNGV. The CDR3 runs 13 residues. The CDR3 DNA reads TGTGCCAGCAGCCCCTCCGGACTAGCGGAGCAGTACTTC. Translation: CASSPSGLAEQYF.

This clone has just a few counts. CDR3 DNA sequence: TGTGCCAGCAGTTTAATTTACGGGAGCAATCAGCCCCAGCATTTT. Translating gives CASSLIYGSNQPQHF. The V call is TRBV27, the J call TRBJ1-5; D gene uncertain. V lost 2 bases and J lost 1, with 9 bases in between. The CDR3 has 15 amino acids. CDR1 and CDR2 (germline): MNHEY, SMNVEV (reference sequence).

The rearrangement joins TRBV15 to TRBJ2-3, with 10 bases aligning to TRBD2. Germline trimming cut 2 bases from V and 2 bases from J; bases unmatched to any gene: 13. CDR3 length: 19 amino acids. The germline CDR1 and CDR2 sequences are LNHNV and YYDKDF (reference sequence). As DNA, the CDR3 is TGTGCCACCAGCAGACCTCTAGCGGGAGCTAAGTGGGCCACAGATACGCAGTATTTT. As protein: CATSRPLAGAKWATDTQYF.

V is TRBV20-1 and J is TRBJ2-5, with D uncertain. Germline CDR1 reads DFQATT; CDR2 reads SNEGSKA (reference sequence). Trimming pared 2 bases from V and 2 bases from J, leaving 3 bases between. The CDR3 consists of 11 residues. The CDR3 reads CSARLQETQYF. The CDR3 nucleotides read TGCAGTGCTAGACTACAAGAGACCCAGTACTTC.

CDR3 sequence (DNA): TGTGCCATCAGTGTAGCGGGAGTAGAGGGTAACGAGCAGTACTTC. It specifies CAISVAGVEGNEQYF. The chain has TRBV10-3 and TRBJ2-7; 9 bases match TRBD2. Germline assignment: CDR1 ENHRY and CDR2 SYGVKD. The J segment lost 5 bases and the V segment lost 4 bases, leaving 9 bases of the junction unmatched. The CDR3 spans 15 residues.

This chain connects TRBV10-3 to TRBJ2-3; 9 nucleotides line up with TRBD2. The V gene end was trimmed by 0 bases and the J gene end by 4 bases; junction bases not matched to a gene: 5. The CDR3 loop spans 16 amino acids. The germline CDR1 and CDR2 sequences are ENHRY and SYGVKD. The CDR3 protein is CAISESGGRAADTQYF. In DNA, the CDR3 is TGTGCCATCAGTGAGTCGGGCGGGAGGGCCGCAGATACGCAGTATTTT.

The chain joins TRBV5-5 to TRBJ1-2, with unresolved D. The V gene's germline CDR1 is SGHKS and CDR2 YYEKEE (reference sequence). The CDR3 consists of 15 residues. Trimming shortened V by 0 bases and J by 4 bases, and 13 bases separated the two germline ends. CDR3 in DNA: TGTGCCAGCAGCTTGGATCACAGCCTCCTCTATGGCTACACCTTC. It encodes CASSLDHSLLYGYTF.

CDR3 bases: TGTGCCAGCAGTGGATCCGCCCGACGGACAGACCTCTCTGGGGCCAACGTCCTGACTTTC. Residues: CASSGSARRTDLSGANVLTF. This sequence joins TRBV9 and TRBJ2-6, with a possible D match to TRBD1 (6 bases). Trimming took off 5 bases at V and 0 bases at J, with 24 bases between the two ends. Looked up from germline, CDR1 is SGDLS and CDR2 is YYNGEE. This CDR3 comprises 20 residues.

The chain joins TRBV5-1 to TRBJ2-2; tentatively, D is TRBD1 (6 bases). The CDR3 extends over 14 amino acids. Germline V CDR1 and CDR2: SGHRS, YFSETQ. The V and J ends lost 7 bases and 0 bases respectively, with 10 bases between them. In DNA form, the CDR3 reads TGCGCCAGCGGGGGCCCGACGAACACCGGGGAGCTGTTTTTT. Translation gives CASGGPTNTGELFF.

This chain uses TRBV24-1 with TRBJ2-1; TRBD2 matches 12 bases. J was trimmed by 12 bases and V by 2 bases; bases with no gene match: 7. Per the germline V gene, CDR1 is KGHDR and CDR2 is SFDVKD. The CDR3 consists of 15 residues. CDR3: CATSDSRLAGDLQFF. The CDR3 bases are TGTGCCACCAGTGATTCGCGACTAGCGGGAGATCTGCAGTTCTTC.

A single count supports this clone. The chain combines TRBV4-2 with TRBJ1-3, with unresolved D. The CDR3 has 15 amino acids. The V and J ends lost 0 bases and 0 bases respectively, with 6 bases between them. Germline CDR1 reads LGHNA; CDR2 reads YNFKEQ. DNA for the CDR3: TGTGCCAGCAGCCAAGAGTCGGGCTCTGGAAACACCATATATTTT. Translation gives CASSQESGSGNTIYF.

A note on this clone: The DNA is omitted, as the CDR3 cannot be located on it reliably, and the CDR3 follows TCRdb's listing. The chain uses TRBV24-1 and TRBJ1-2; no DNA check was done on the table's D call, TRBD1. Germline V gene data show CDR1 as KGHDR and CDR2 as SFDVKD. 10 amino acids form the CDR3, both terminal residues included. CDR3 region: CATSVPGRTF.

This clone was counted ten times or more. CDR3 sequence (DNA): TGTGCCAGCAGCAAGACTAGCGGGGTATCCTACGAGCAGTACTTC. Residues: CASSKTSGVSYEQYF. The rearrangement joins TRBV27 to TRBJ2-7; the match to TRBD2 covers 11 bases. This CDR3 region has 15 residues. Germline-derived CDR1 and CDR2 are MNHEY and SMNVEV (reference sequence). With V trimmed by 6 bases and J by 1 base, 5 bases remained unmatched.

In this sample, this clone turned up a few times. The chain links TRBV24-1 to TRBJ2-2; D may be TRBD1 (6 bases). V was clipped by 3 bases and J by 7 bases, with 8 bases between them. Germline V gene data show CDR1 as KGHDR and CDR2 as SFDVKD. The CDR3 contains 13 residues. CDR3 residues: CATSDTGFGELFF. The CDR3 DNA reads as TGTGCCACCAGTGATACAGGGTTCGGGGAGCTGTTTTTT.